Listed below are T cell receptor beta chains from one sample, sequenced in a study of blood T cell repertoires in COVID-19. Clones were read by immunoSEQ multiplex PCR, and TCRdb kept only the in-frame ones, dropping some. The profile covers more than 40,000 clones, with 84% appearing a single time and roughly 2.5% taken by the ten largest. The material sequenced was peripheral blood. These receptor sequences come from a man aged 45-60 years with acute or convalescent COVID-19. Both conserved end residues are part of each CDR3. A D gene is named only where the DNA matches it firmly. Size is omitted from some rows. Given values are once, few, many or a class for expanded clones.

CDR3aa,CDR3nt,v_gene,abundance,j_gene,d_gene
CASSYPGTGGSGELFF,TGTGCCAGCAGTTACCCCGGGACAGGAGGTTCCGGGGAGCTGTTTTTT,TRBV6-5,-,TRBJ2-2,TRBD1
CASSIDPQGRGQPQHF,TGTGCCAGTAGTATAGATCCACAGGGAAGGGGTCAGCCCCAGCATTTT,TRBV19,-,TRBJ1-5,-
CASSTRRDRGGAQPQHF,TGTGCCAGCAGCACACGAAGGGACAGGGGTGGTGCTCAGCCCCAGCATTTT,TRBV7-2,once,TRBJ1-5,TRBD1
CASSLGDRASPLHF,TGTGCCAGCAGCTTGGGTGACAGGGCTTCACCCCTCCACTTT,TRBV5-6,-,TRBJ1-6,TRBD1
CASSAKGTGTLYDYGYTF,TGTGCCAGTAGTGCGAAGGGGACAGGGACACTCTACGACTATGGCTACACCTTC,TRBV19,-,TRBJ1-2,TRBD1
CASSRWGGAGNTIYF,TGTGCCAGCAGCCGCTGGGGGGGGGCTGGAAACACCATATATTTT,TRBV7-8,-,TRBJ1-3,-
CASSPLRISAYEQYF,TGTGCCAGCAGCCCCCTGAGGATTAGCGCCTACGAGCAGTACTTC,TRBV11-2,few,TRBJ2-7,-
CASSVGPRLVYTDTQYF,TGTGCCAGCAGCGTAGGGCCGAGACTAGTCTACACAGATACGCAGTATTTT,TRBV9,-,TRBJ2-3,-
CASSSGTDNEQFF,TGTGCCAGCAGCTCCGGGACTGACAATGAGCAGTTCTTC,TRBV5-4,-,TRBJ2-1,-
CASRAGRGNQPQHF,TGTGCCAGCCGGGCGGGGAGGGGCAATCAGCCCCAGCATTTT,TRBV27,-,TRBJ1-5,-
CASTMSGRVYEQYF,TGTGCCAGCACCATGTCCGGGAGAGTTTACGAGCAGTACTTC,TRBV5-6,-,TRBJ2-7,-
CATSRDPGSNQPQHF,TGTGCCACCAGCAGAGATCCGGGGAGCAATCAGCCCCAGCATTTT,TRBV15,-,TRBJ1-5,-
CASSEQASYNEQFF,TGCGCCAGCAGTGAACAGGCGTCCTACAATGAGCAGTTCTTC,TRBV10-1,-,TRBJ2-1,-
CASSIGTGFYGYTF,TGTGCCAGTAGTATAGGGACAGGGTTCTATGGCTACACCTTC,TRBV19,-,TRBJ1-2,TRBD1
CASRLLFRDRGDDTQYF,TGTGCCAGCAGACTCCTATTCCGGGACAGGGGAGATGATACGCAGTATTTT,TRBV28,-,TRBJ2-3,TRBD1
CASSSTRSSYNEQFF,TGTGCCAGCAGCTCAACTAGGAGCTCCTACAATGAGCAGTTCTTC,TRBV7-9,medium-sized,TRBJ2-1,-
CANSKSWLAGGLDTQYF,TGTGCCAACAGCAAAAGTTGGCTAGCGGGAGGGTTGGATACGCAGTATTTT,TRBV21-1,-,TRBJ2-3,-
CASSYGRDAYEQYF,TGTGCCAGCAGTTACGGCAGGGATGCCTACGAGCAGTACTTC,TRBV6-5,-,TRBJ2-7,-
CASTRTSGVQETQYF,TGCGCCAGCACCCGGACTAGCGGGGTGCAGGAGACCCAGTACTTC,TRBV4-1,-,TRBJ2-5,TRBD2
CASSPGGNNEQFF,TGTGCCAGCAGTCCAGGGGGAAACAATGAGCAGTTCTTC,TRBV2,-,TRBJ2-1,TRBD1
CASSETRTLSNQPQHF,TGTGCCAGCAGTGAAACTCGCACCCTTAGCAATCAGCCCCAGCATTTT,TRBV6-1,-,TRBJ1-5,-
CASSRTSGRVRTDTQYF,TGTGCCAGCAGCCGGACTAGCGGGAGGGTAAGGACAGATACGCAGTATTTT,TRBV5-4,few,TRBJ2-3,TRBD2
CASSRGHYGYTF,TGCGCCAGCAGTCGAGGGCATTATGGCTACACCTTC,TRBV5-1,-,TRBJ1-2,-
CASSLARGRGTDTQYF,TGCGCCAGCAGCTTGGCCAGGGGCAGGGGTACAGATACGCAGTATTTT,TRBV5-1,-,TRBJ2-3,-
CASSDGGGSGANVLTF,TGTGCCAGCAGTGACGGGGGGGGCTCTGGGGCCAACGTCCTGACTTTC,TRBV6-1,-,TRBJ2-6,TRBD2
CASSIATGGATQYF,TGTGCCAGTAGTATAGCCACAGGGGGTGCGACCCAGTACTTC,TRBV19,-,TRBJ2-5,TRBD1
CASSLESGNNQPQHF,TGTGCCAGCAGCTTAGAGTCGGGAAACAATCAGCCCCAGCATTTT,TRBV11-2,-,TRBJ1-5,-
CATSPNPEQFF,TGTGCCACCAGTCCCAATCCCGAGCAGTTCTTC,TRBV15,-,TRBJ2-1,-
CASGGRGGFPPLHF,TGTGCCAGCGGGGGCAGGGGAGGGTTCCCACCCCTCCACTTT,TRBV6-5,-,TRBJ1-6,-
CASGSFRRGLGYGYTF,TGTGCCTCCGGCTCATTCCGCAGGGGGCTTGGGTATGGCTACACCTTC,TRBV28,-,TRBJ1-2,TRBD1
CASSQVQNSGANVLTF,TGTGCCAGCAGCCAAGTCCAGAACTCTGGGGCCAACGTCCTGACTTTC,TRBV4-2,-,TRBJ2-6,-
CASSEWETGINEKLFF,TGTGCCAGCAGTGAATGGGAGACAGGGATTAATGAAAAACTGTTTTTT,TRBV2,-,TRBJ1-4,TRBD1
CASSLIGVGEQYF,TGTGCCAGCAGCTTAATCGGGGTCGGGGAGCAGTACTTC,TRBV13,-,TRBJ2-7,-
CASSPGLSTDTQYF,TGTGCCAGTAGTCCGGGACTTAGCACAGATACGCAGTATTTT,TRBV19,-,TRBJ2-3,-
CASSPQGSGDTQYF,TGCGCCAGCAGCCCACAGGGGTCCGGAGATACGCAGTATTTT,TRBV5-1,-,TRBJ2-3,TRBD1
CATFDRNYGYTF,TGTGCCACCTTCGACAGAAACTATGGCTACACCTTC,TRBV28,-,TRBJ1-2,-
CASSPPRHLKTEAFF,TGTGCCAGCAGCCCCCCCCGACACTTGAAAACTGAAGCTTTCTTT,TRBV3-1/TRBV3-2,-,TRBJ1-1,-
CASSTIAGGQETQYF,TGTGCCAGCAGCACTATAGCGGGGGGCCAAGAGACCCAGTACTTC,TRBV7-9,-,TRBJ2-5,TRBD2
CASEGGAGTEGTEAFF,TGTGCCTCGGAGGGAGGGGCAGGGACGGAAGGGACTGAAGCTTTCTTT,TRBV30,few,TRBJ1-1,-
CASSSQYTGELFF,TGTGCCAGCAGTTCTCAGTACACCGGGGAGCTGTTTTTT,TRBV12-3/TRBV12-4,-,TRBJ2-2,-
CASSRDQNLSPLHF,TGTGCCAGCAGCCGGGATCAAAATCTTTCACCCCTCCACTTT,TRBV5-4,-,TRBJ1-6,-
CASSVVGRGQETQYF,TGTGCCAGCAGCGTTGTCGGGAGGGGGCAAGAGACCCAGTACTTC,TRBV9,-,TRBJ2-5,TRBD2
CASSVSSGGRDTQYF,TGTGCCAGCAGCGTATCGAGCGGGGGGAGAGATACGCAGTATTTT,TRBV9,few,TRBJ2-3,TRBD2